Shown below are 5 T cell receptor beta chains from a single sample sequenced in a study of CD8 T cells in Susac syndrome. Random hexamers primed reverse transcription of about 0.45 to 1 ug RNA. Via MiXCR, TCRdb re-called the immunoSEQ multiplex PCR reads, giving one row per CDR3 protein. The sample comprises roughly 200,000 distinct CDR3 sequences, 85% to 95% of which are singletons, and around 0.08% rests with the top ten. The sample taken for sequencing was CD4+ T cells from PBMCs. The receptors were sampled from a human donor with multiple sclerosis.

This sequence joins TRBV4-1 and TRBJ2-2; D ambiguous. The germline V and J ends were trimmed by 1 base and 7 bases, with 16 bases remaining between them. The germline CDR1 and CDR2 sequences are MGHRA and YSYEKL. This CDR3 spans 16 amino acids. CDR3 in DNA: TGCGCCAGCAGCCAAGGTTGGGGTAAATGGGACGGGGAGCTGTTTTTT. Protein product: CASSQGWGKWDGELFF.

The genes are TRBV29-1 and TRBJ2-2; unclear D gene. Germline lookup yields CDR1 SQVTM and CDR2 ANQGSEA. The CDR3 extends over 12 amino acids. V dropped 8 bases and J dropped 6 bases, with 13 bases sitting between them. The CDR3, as DNA: TGCAGCCCCAATTGTGGTCCCGGGGAGCTGTTTTTT. Its translation: CSPNCGPGELFF.

V is TRBV29-1 and J is TRBJ2-3; D might be TRBD2 (6 bases). Germline lookup yields CDR1 SQVTM and CDR2 ANQGSEA. V was trimmed by 3 bases and J by 1 base, leaving 11 bases between them. The CDR3 spans 14 residues. The CDR3 reads CSVDHRLGTDTQYF. CDR3 nucleotide sequence: TGCAGCGTTGATCACAGACTAGGCACAGATACGCAGTATTTT.

The rearrangement uses TRBV20-1 and TRBJ1-1, with unresolved D. The CDR3 runs to 11 residues. With 3 bases removed from V and 6 bases from J, the gap between germline ends came to 8 bases. Per the germline V gene, CDR1 is DFQATT and CDR2 is SNEGSKA (reference sequence). CDR3 sequence reads: CSASVPPEAFF. The CDR3 DNA is TGCAGTGCTAGCGTTCCCCCTGAAGCTTTCTTT.

The chain joins TRBV15 to TRBJ2-2; D unresolved. Trimming took off 4 bases at V and 1 base at J, with 10 bases between the two ends. CDR1 and CDR2 from the germline V gene are LNHNV and YYDKDF (reference sequence). This CDR3 has 15 amino acids. For the CDR3, the DNA is TGTGCCACCAGCATCGGCCAGAAGAACACCGGGGAGCTGTTTTTT. Translation: CATSIGQKNTGELFF.